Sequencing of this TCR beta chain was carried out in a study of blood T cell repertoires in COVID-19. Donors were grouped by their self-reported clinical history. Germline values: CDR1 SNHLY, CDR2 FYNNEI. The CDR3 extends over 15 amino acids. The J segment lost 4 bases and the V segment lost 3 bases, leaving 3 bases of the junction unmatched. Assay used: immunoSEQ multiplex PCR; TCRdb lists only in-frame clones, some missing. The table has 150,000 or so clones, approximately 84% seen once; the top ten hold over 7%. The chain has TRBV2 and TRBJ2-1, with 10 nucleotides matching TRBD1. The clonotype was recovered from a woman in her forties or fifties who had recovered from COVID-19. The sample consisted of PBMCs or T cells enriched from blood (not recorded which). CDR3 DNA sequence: TGTGCCAGCAGTGAGGGACAGGGGCGTTACAATGAGCAGTTCTTC. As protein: CASSEGQGRYNEQFF.